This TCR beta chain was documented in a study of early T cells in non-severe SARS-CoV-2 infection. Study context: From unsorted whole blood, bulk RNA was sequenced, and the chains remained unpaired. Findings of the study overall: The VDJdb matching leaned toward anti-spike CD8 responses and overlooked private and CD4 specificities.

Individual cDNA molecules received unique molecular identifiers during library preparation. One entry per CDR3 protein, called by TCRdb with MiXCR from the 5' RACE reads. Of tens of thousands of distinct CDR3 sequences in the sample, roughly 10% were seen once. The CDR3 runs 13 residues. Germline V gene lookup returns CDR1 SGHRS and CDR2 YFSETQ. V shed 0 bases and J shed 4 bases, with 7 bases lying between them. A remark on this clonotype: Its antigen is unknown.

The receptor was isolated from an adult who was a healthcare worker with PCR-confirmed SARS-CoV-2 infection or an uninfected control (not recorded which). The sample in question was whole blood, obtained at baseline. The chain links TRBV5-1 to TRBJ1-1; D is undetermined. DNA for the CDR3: TGCGCCAGCAGCTTGGATGGCAGCACTGAAGCTTTCTTT. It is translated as CASSLDGSTEAFF.